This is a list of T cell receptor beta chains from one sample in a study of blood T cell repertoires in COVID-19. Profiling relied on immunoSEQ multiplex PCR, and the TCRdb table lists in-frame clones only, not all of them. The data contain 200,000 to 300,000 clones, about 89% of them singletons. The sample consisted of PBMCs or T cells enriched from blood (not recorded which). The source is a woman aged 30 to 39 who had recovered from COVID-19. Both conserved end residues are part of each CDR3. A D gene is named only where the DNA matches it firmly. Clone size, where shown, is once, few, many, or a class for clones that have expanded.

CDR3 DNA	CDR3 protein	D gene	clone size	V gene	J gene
TGTGCCAGCAGTTTCGACACCGATCAGCCCCAGCATTTT	CASSFDTDQPQHF	.	many	TRBV6-2/TRBV6-3	TRBJ1-5
TGTGCCAGCAGTTCAGCTAACAGGGGTCGCCCCTACGAGCAGTACTTC	CASSSANRGRPYEQYF	TRBD1	few	TRBV27	TRBJ2-7
TGTGCCACCCTACTAGCGGGAGAGGAAAATGAGCAGTTCTTC	CATLLAGEENEQFF	TRBD2	.	TRBV10-3	TRBJ2-1
TGTGCCAGCAGTTACCACAGGGGGAGGACCGGGGAGCTGTTTTTT	CASSYHRGRTGELFF	TRBD1	.	TRBV11-1	TRBJ2-2
TGTGCCAGCAGCCCCGACCAGGGGTTTGGGGATACGCAGTATTTT	CASSPDQGFGDTQYF	.	.	TRBV14	TRBJ2-3
TGCAGTGCTAGTTGGGGCCTCGGCGGGAGAAACGGTGAGCAGTTCTTC	CSASWGLGGRNGEQFF	TRBD2	.	TRBV20-1	TRBJ2-1
TGCGCCAGCAGCCCGAGGATCCCGAATTCACCCCTCCACTTT	CASSPRIPNSPLHF	.	.	TRBV4-1	TRBJ1-6
TGTGCCAGCAGTCTATCGAGAAAAGAATCACCCCTCCACTTT	CASSLSRKESPLHF	.	.	TRBV6-5	TRBJ1-6
TGTGCCAGCAGCTTGGACCAGAAAAACATTCAGTACTTC	CASSLDQKNIQYF	.	.	TRBV5-4	TRBJ2-4
TGTGCCAGTAGCCCGCCAAGGGGTCGAACTGAAGCTTTCTTT	CASSPPRGRTEAFF	.	.	TRBV19	TRBJ1-1
TGCGCCAGCAGCTTGGTGACAACTAACTATGGCTACACCTTC	CASSLVTTNYGYTF	.	.	TRBV5-1	TRBJ1-2
TGCAGCGCCGACAGGGGAAACACCATATATTTT	CSADRGNTIYF	.	.	TRBV29-1	TRBJ1-3
TGTGCCACCAGCAGGACAGGGGAAAGTCAAGAGACCCAGTACTTC	CATSRTGESQETQYF	TRBD1	.	TRBV15	TRBJ2-5
TGTGCCAGCAGCTCAGGACAGGACCCGTCTGGGGTTTCACCCCTCCACTTT	CASSSGQDPSGVSPLHF	TRBD1	.	TRBV7-9	TRBJ1-6
TGCGCCAGCATGGTAAAACAGGGTCTTTATGGCTACACCTTC	CASMVKQGLYGYTF	.	.	TRBV23-1	TRBJ1-2
TGTGCCAGCAGCTTGCCGGACAGGATTAACTATGGCTACACCTTC	CASSLPDRINYGYTF	TRBD1	.	TRBV5-4	TRBJ1-2
TGTGCCAGCAAGGAGTCCTTCAATCAGCCCCAGCATTTT	CASKESFNQPQHF	.	.	TRBV28	TRBJ1-5
TGTGCCAGCAACCTGCGTCCTGGGGGCTTCACTGAAGCTTTCTTT	CASNLRPGGFTEAFF	.	.	TRBV7-9	TRBJ1-1